The sequence of this T cell receptor (beta chain) was determined in a study of cytomegalovirus exposure and HLA in healthy donors. V lost 1 base to trimming and J lost 6 bases; unmatched junction nucleotides: 8. There are 17 residues in the CDR3. CDR1 LGHNA and CDR2 YSLEER come from the germline V gene. Findings of the study overall: Reports indicated that the classifier achieved high specificity and sensitivity in diagnosing cytomegalovirus status. Among the CMV-associated chains, three were confirmed in vitro as specific for CMV antigens. That first-cohort TCR clusters tended to co-occur in the 100 to 150 validation repertoires was found in a later analysis.

Using immunoSEQ multiplex PCR, the repertoire was profiled, and TCRdb retains in-frame clones only, with some absent. Of about 50,000 clones in the sample, roughly 92% were seen once. Separate from the roughly 720-subject first cohort, the approximately 120-subject validation cohort was the one that the donors belonged to. About this clone itself: Its antigen remains unidentified.

J is TRBJ2-2 and V is TRBV4-3, with 10 bases identical to TRBD2. The specimen was PBMCs. The TCR was taken from a young man in good health and CMV-seronegative. The DNA of the CDR3 is TGCGCCAGCAGCCAAGTTTCAAGCGGGAGGGTTGCCGGGGAGCTGTTTTTT. As protein: CASSQVSSGRVAGELFF.